Below are 21 T cell receptor beta chains sequenced from a single sample in a study of blood T cell repertoires in COVID-19. Profiling relied on immunoSEQ multiplex PCR, and the TCRdb table lists in-frame clones only, not all of them. The sample records about 82,000 clones, about 82% being singletons. Sequences were obtained from peripheral blood. These receptors originate from a man older than 75 with active or convalescent COVID-19.

The V and J genes are TRBV19 and TRBJ1-1, with D unresolved. The germline V gene has CDR1 LNHDA and CDR2 SQIVND (reference sequence). This CDR3 is built from 13 residues. V lost 4 bases and J 0 bases, leaving 6 bases between the germline ends. CDR3: CASSSSVNTEAFF. DNA for the CDR3: TGTGCCAGTAGTAGTTCGGTGAACACTGAAGCTTTCTTT.

This clone appeared once. The chain combines TRBV11-1 with TRBJ2-2; TRBD2 might be the D (7 bases). CDR1 is SGHAT and CDR2 is FQDESV in the germline V gene (reference sequence). Trimming cost V 0 bases and J 3 bases, with 11 bases left between them. CDR3 length: 16 amino acids. In nucleotides, the CDR3 is TGTGCCAGCAGCTTAGCGGGGGGGCCGTACACCGGGGAGCTGTTTTTT. Residues: CASSLAGGPYTGELFF.

The chain carries TRBV3-1 (or the pseudogene TRBV3-2) and TRBJ1-1; perhaps TRBD1 as D (5 bases). The CDR3 sequence is 15 residues long. The germline V gene encodes CDR1 LGHDT and CDR2 YNNKEL (reference sequence). V lost 0 bases to trimming and J lost 3 bases, with 11 bases between them. The CDR3 DNA is TGTGCCAGCAGCCAAGACCAGGGATTTTACACTGAAGCTTTCTTT. Its translation: CASSQDQGFYTEAFF.

The rearrangement links TRBV24-1 to TRBJ2-2, with 11 positions matching TRBD2. With V trimmed by 4 bases and J by 4 bases, 1 base remained unmatched. The CDR3 is made up of 15 amino acids. Looked up from germline, CDR1 is KGHDR and CDR2 is SFDVKD. The CDR3 spells CATSEGLAVTGELFF. The CDR3, as DNA: TGTGCCACCAGTGAGGGACTAGCGGTCACCGGGGAGCTGTTTTTT.

This chain joins TRBV7-2 and TRBJ2-1; 12 nucleotides agree with TRBD2. CDR1 is SGHTA and CDR2 is FQGNSA in the germline V gene. V lost 0 bases to trimming and J lost 7 bases; unmatched junction nucleotides: 4. This CDR3 has 16 amino acids. The CDR3, as DNA: TGTGCCAGCAGCTTAGCGTCTAGCGGGAGGGGGAATGAGCAGTTCTTC. Residues: CASSLASSGRGNEQFF.

This chain uses TRBV29-1 with TRBJ2-6; D is possibly TRBD2 (5 bases). The CDR3 has 15 residues. V was clipped by 6 bases and J by 4 bases, with 16 bases between them. Germline V gene data show CDR1 as SQVTM and CDR2 as ANQGSEA. The CDR3 DNA sequence: TGCAGCGTACGGACTGCCGCTCTAGGGGCCAACGTCCTGACTTTC. Amino acids: CSVRTAALGANVLTF.

This clone has only one observation. CDR3 region: CASSEGYGVNTDTQYF. CDR3 nucleotides: TGTGCCAGCAGTGAAGGGTACGGAGTAAACACAGATACGCAGTATTTT. This rearrangement joins TRBV2 to TRBJ2-3; D uncertain. This CDR3 has 16 residues. The germline gives CDR1 SNHLY, CDR2 FYNNEI. The V gene lost 1 base and the J gene lost 2 bases, with 13 bases spanning the gap.

This clone appeared once. The CDR3 sequence is CASSVGRANTFTGETQYF. The CDR3 DNA sequence: TGTGCCAGCAGCGTAGGACGGGCCAATACGTTTACAGGAGAGACCCAGTACTTC. The chain links TRBV9 to TRBJ2-5, with D possibly matching TRBD1 (5 bases). V was shortened by 0 bases and J by 4 bases, with 22 bases between the two germline ends. Per the germline V gene, CDR1 is SGDLS and CDR2 is YYNGEE. CDR3 length: 18 residues.

CDR3 nucleotides: TGCAGCGTCGGCAAGGACAGAAGCGCCAATCAGCCCCAGCATTTT. Protein: CSVGKDRSANQPQHF. This chain uses TRBV29-1 with TRBJ1-5; tentative D call: TRBD1 (6 bases). CDR1 and CDR2 (germline): SQVTM, ANQGSEA. V was pared by 6 bases and J by 3 bases, with 18 bases between. CDR3 length: 15 residues.

This clone has only one observation. The J gene is TRBJ1-5, the V gene TRBV7-2, with D unclear. The CDR3 has 14 residues. Germline assignment: CDR1 SGHTA and CDR2 FQGNSA. V lost 2 bases and J lost 6, with 11 bases in between. Here the CDR3 DNA reads TGTGCCAGCAGCTTACAGAAGCAGGCTCAGCCCCAGCATTTT. Encoded protein: CASSLQKQAQPQHF.

The V call is TRBV30, the J call TRBJ2-3; TRBD2 might be the D (6 bases). The CDR3 sequence is 13 residues long. V was cut by 5 bases and J by 6 bases, with 15 bases left in between. CDR1 and CDR2 (germline): GTSNPN, SVGIG (reference sequence). This chain's CDR3 is CAWVQGAGDTQYF. DNA of the CDR3: TGTGCCTGGGTACAAGGGGCGGGGGATACGCAGTATTTT.

This clone was seen a handful of times. The junction differs from germline at one of its ends, possibly a read error. The CDR3 nucleotides are TGTGCTAGCAGAAAAGGGGCAGGAAACACCGGGGAGCTGTTTTTT. This translates into CASRKGAGNTGELFF. The rearrangement links TRBV7-7 to TRBJ2-2; D possibly corresponds to TRBD1 (5 bases). The CDR3 covers 15 residues. In germline, CDR1 is SSHAT, CDR2 FNYEAQ (reference sequence).

This chain uses TRBV19 with TRBJ1-6; possible D gene TRBD1, 6 bases. The CDR3 has 13 residues. The V end was cut by 4 bases, the J end by 9 bases, with 10 bases between. CDR1 and CDR2 (germline): LNHDA, SQIVND (reference sequence). CDR3 in DNA: TGTGCCAGTAGTACCACAGGGCTTTCACCCCTCCACTTT. Amino acid sequence: CASSTTGLSPLHF.

Only one count was recorded for this clone. The genes are TRBV19 and TRBJ1-4, with D uncertain. Germline CDR1 reads LNHDA; CDR2 reads SQIVND (reference sequence). Trimming removed 6 bases from V and 8 bases from J, with 19 bases in between. There are 15 residues in the CDR3. The CDR3, as DNA: TGTGCCAGTAGGGGGAGGAGGTTGGCTGAGGAAAAACTGTTTTTT. Its protein is CASRGRRLAEEKLFF.

The chain carries TRBV6-6 and TRBJ2-2, with D possibly TRBD2 on 5 matching bases. CDR1 MNHNY and CDR2 SVGAGI come from the germline V gene (reference sequence). CDR3 length equals 14 residues. V lost 7 bases to trimming and J lost 0 bases, with 9 bases between them. The CDR3 nucleotides are TGTGCCAGCATACCCGGGGCGAACACCGGGGAGCTGTTTTTT. As protein: CASIPGANTGELFF.

The CDR3 region has the DNA TGTGCCAGCAGAGAAAACAGGGGAGTCCGGGGCTACACCTTC. As protein: CASRENRGVRGYTF. V is TRBV6-4 and J is TRBJ1-2; 7 bases agree with TRBD1. Trimming removed 6 bases from V and 8 bases from J; junction bases left unmatched: 12. The germline V gene has CDR1 MRHNA and CDR2 SNTAGT. The CDR3 runs 14 residues.

J is TRBJ2-3 and V is TRBV28, with 9 nucleotides matching TRBD1. Unmatched junction bases numbered 5, after V lost 6 bases and J lost 4 bases. The CDR3 has 14 residues. Germline V gene lookup returns CDR1 MDHEN and CDR2 SYDVKM. DNA for the CDR3: TGTGCCAGCAGCCTCAGGACAGGGGCAGATACGCAGTATTTT. Its translation: CASSLRTGADTQYF.

The chain joins TRBV5-4 to TRBJ1-5; TRBD1 matches 8 bases. The trim removed 1 base at V and 4 bases at J, leaving 4 bases unmatched. CDR1 is SGHNT, CDR2 YYREEE, per germline (reference sequence). CDR3 length equals 15 residues. The CDR3 here is CASSLYGQGNQPQHF. As DNA, the CDR3 is TGTGCCAGCAGCTTGTACGGACAGGGTAATCAGCCCCAGCATTTT. The full variable domain, in which reference TRBV5-4 and TRBJ1-5 provide the parts outside the CDR3, is ETGVTQSPTHLIKTRGQQVTLRCSSQSGHNTVSWYQQALGQGPQFIFQYYREEENGRGNFPPRFSGLQFPNYSSELNVNALELDDSALYLCASSLYGQGNQPQHFGDGTRLSIL.

V is TRBV5-1 and J is TRBJ1-6; the match to TRBD1 covers 7 bases. The CDR3 runs 14 residues. The ends lost 4 bases at V and 6 bases at J; junction bases unmatched: 4. Germline CDR1 SGHRS, CDR2 YFSETQ. CDR3 region: CASSIGQANSPLHF. In DNA, the CDR3 is TGCGCCAGCAGCATCGGACAGGCTAATTCACCCCTCCACTTT.

This clone was recorded once. The chain recombines TRBV5-5 with TRBJ2-7; 10 bases match TRBD2. The ends lost 0 bases at V and 2 bases at J; junction bases unmatched: 5. This CDR3 comprises 16 residues. Per the germline V gene, CDR1 is SGHKS and CDR2 is YYEKEE (reference sequence). The CDR3 spells CASSLEGTSVAYEQYV. The CDR3 DNA sequence: TGTGCCAGCAGCTTGGAGGGGACTAGCGTCGCCTACGAGCAGTACGTC.

The V call is TRBV11-3, the J call TRBJ2-3, with D perhaps matching TRBD1 (5 bases). The CDR3 totals 12 residues. The V gene's germline CDR1 is SGHNT and CDR2 YENEEA. V was clipped by 6 bases and J by 3 bases, with 7 bases between them. The DNA for the CDR3 is TGTGCCAGCAGTAAGGGGACAGATACGCAGTATTTT. Its translation: CASSKGTDTQYF.